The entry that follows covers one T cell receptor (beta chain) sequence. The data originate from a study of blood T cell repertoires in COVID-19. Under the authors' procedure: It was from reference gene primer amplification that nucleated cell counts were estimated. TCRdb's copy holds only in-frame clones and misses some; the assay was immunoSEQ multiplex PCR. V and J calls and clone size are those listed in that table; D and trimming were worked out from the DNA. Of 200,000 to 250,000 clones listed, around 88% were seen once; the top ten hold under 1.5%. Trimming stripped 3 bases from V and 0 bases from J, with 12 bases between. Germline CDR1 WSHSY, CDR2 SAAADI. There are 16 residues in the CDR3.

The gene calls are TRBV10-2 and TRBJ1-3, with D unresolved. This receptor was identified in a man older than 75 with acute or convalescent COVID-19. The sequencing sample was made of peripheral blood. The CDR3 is CASSEREVLSGNTIYF. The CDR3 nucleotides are TGCGCCAGCAGTGAAAGAGAGGTTCTCTCTGGAAACACCATATATTTT.